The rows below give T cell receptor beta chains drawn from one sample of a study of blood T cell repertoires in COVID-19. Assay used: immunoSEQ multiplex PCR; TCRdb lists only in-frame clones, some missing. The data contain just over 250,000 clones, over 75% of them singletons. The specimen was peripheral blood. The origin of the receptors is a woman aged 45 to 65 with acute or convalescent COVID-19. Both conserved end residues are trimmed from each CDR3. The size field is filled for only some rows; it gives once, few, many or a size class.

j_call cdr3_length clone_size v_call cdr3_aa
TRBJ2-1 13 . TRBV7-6 ASSFSESSYNEQF
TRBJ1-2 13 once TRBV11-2 ASSRGTGVNYGYT
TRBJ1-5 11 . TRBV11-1 ASSPGFNQPQH
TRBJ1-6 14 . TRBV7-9 ASSHTNRVNNSPLH
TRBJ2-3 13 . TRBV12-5 ASAPLPGLGDTQY
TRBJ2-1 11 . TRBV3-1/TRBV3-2 ASSHSQGDEQF
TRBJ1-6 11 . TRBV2 ASDKGNNSPLH
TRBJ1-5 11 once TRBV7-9 ASSHRDGQPQH
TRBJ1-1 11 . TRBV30 AWSATTNTEAF
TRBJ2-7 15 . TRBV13 ASSLDLQGALPYEQY
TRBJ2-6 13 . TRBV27 ASKLQGAGANVLT
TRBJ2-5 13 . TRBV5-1 ASSLDPESQETQY
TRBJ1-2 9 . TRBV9 ASTRNYGYT